The next 26 T cell receptor beta chains were all read from a single sample in a study of vaccination and CD4 T cells after COVID-19. With the Oncomine TCR Beta short-read assay, DNA from cultured CD4+ T cells was sequenced. Each CDR3 protein gets one entry after TCRdb re-called the PCR reads with MiXCR. This sample carries more than 3,500 distinct CDR3 sequences, about two fifths of them seen once, and the ten largest clones take around 58%. These TCRs are of unknown antigen specificity. The treatment is: roughly ten-day PBMC culture with coronavirus spike peptide pools or control peptides (ViraFEST assay). Sequencing used CD4+ T cells from blood, cultured in vitro, obtained after SARS-CoV-2 vaccination. These receptors were obtained from a human donor who had recovered from COVID-19.

The sample holds a few counts of this clonotype. J is TRBJ1-3 and V is TRBV15; D might be TRBD1 (6 bases). V shed 0 bases and J shed 4 bases, with 19 bases lying between them. Germline CDR1 reads LNHNV; CDR2 reads YYDKDF (reference sequence). The CDR3 contains 18 residues. The CDR3 reads CATSRERGLQGVGNTIYF. In nucleotides, the CDR3 is TGTGCCACCAGCAGAGAAAGAGGCCTACAGGGTGTAGGAAACACCATATATTTT.

The chain recombines TRBV4-2 with TRBJ1-1, with TRBD1 identical over 12 bases. V dropped 0 bases and J dropped 11; count of bases not matched to a gene: 7. The CDR3 consists of 15 residues. Germline lookup yields CDR1 LGHNA and CDR2 YNFKEQ. The CDR3 protein is CASSQEGDRGPRAFF. The CDR3 DNA reads TGTGCCAGCAGCCAAGAAGGGGACAGGGGGCCCCGGGCTTTCTTT.

The genes are TRBV20-1 and TRBJ2-5, with D unclear. Germline values: CDR1 DFQATT, CDR2 SNEGSKA (reference sequence). Trimming took off 4 bases at V and 2 bases at J, with 23 bases between the two ends. The CDR3 extends over 17 amino acids. This CDR3 reads CSANHQFLLSRQETQYF. CDR3 DNA: TGCAGTGCTAATCATCAGTTCTTATTATCTAGACAAGAGACCCAGTACTTC.

The chain combines TRBV27 with TRBJ1-2, with a weak D call TRBD1 (5 bases). Germline-derived CDR1 and CDR2 are MNHEY and SMNVEV (reference sequence). The V end lost 8 bases, the J end lost 2 bases, and 12 bases lay between the germline ends. The CDR3 is 13 residues long. The CDR3 nucleotides are TGTGCCAGCGGCAGACAGAAAAACTATGGCTACACCTTC. This codes for CASGRQKNYGYTF.

V and J are TRBV12-3 or TRBV12-4 and TRBJ1-1; possible D gene TRBD1, 5 bases. Trimming removed 2 bases at V and 4 bases at J, with 17 bases between. The length of the CDR3 is 16 residues. The CDR3 DNA is TGTGCCAGCAGTTTAATCCAGGGAAGGGTGGGCACTGAAGCTTTCTTT. It specifies CASSLIQGRVGTEAFF.

This clonotype was detected a few times. This sequence joins TRBV19 and TRBJ1-5, with unresolved D. V was cut by 5 bases and J by 9 bases, with 17 bases left in between. Germline loops: CDR1 LNHDA, CDR2 SQIVND (reference sequence). There are 14 residues in the CDR3. The CDR3 DNA sequence: TGTGCCAGTAGTCCGTCGAACGGCCCACCGCCCCAGCATTTT. Translated, it gives CASSPSNGPPPQHF.

The genes are TRBV20-1 and TRBJ2-7; D not certain. The CDR3 extends over 15 amino acids. The germline CDR1 and CDR2 sequences are DFQATT and SNEGSKA (reference sequence). V lost 3 bases and J 2 bases, leaving 17 bases between the germline ends. The DNA of the CDR3 is TGCAGTGCTAGCTTCCCCCCACTTCGTACCTACGAGCAGTACTTC. Amino acid sequence: CSASFPPLRTYEQYF.

V and J are TRBV11-3 and TRBJ2-1; D is ambiguous. The CDR3 spans 11 residues. Germline V gives CDR1 SGHNT, CDR2 YENEEA. Trimming shortened V by 5 bases and J by 4 bases, and 3 bases separated the two germline ends. CDR3 nucleotide sequence: TGTGCCAGCAGCGATTACAATGAGCAGTTCTTC. Translation gives CASSDYNEQFF.

This clonotype was seen only a few times. The chain joins TRBV7-9 to TRBJ2-2, with 8 positions matching TRBD1. Germline V CDR1 and CDR2: SEHNR, FQNEAQ (reference sequence). The ends lost 4 bases at V and 1 base at J; junction bases unmatched: 8. The CDR3 spans 17 residues. CDR3 DNA: TGTGCCAGCAGCTCCTCGACAGGGGATAAGAACACCGGGGAGCTGTTTTTT. The encoded protein is CASSSSTGDKNTGELFF. Full variable domain (rest looked up from reference TRBV7-9 and TRBJ2-2): DTGVSQNPRHKITKRGQNVTFRCDPISEHNRLYWYRQTLGQGPEFLTYFQNEAQLEKSRLLSDRFSAERPKGSFSTLEIQRTEQGDSAMYLCASSSSTGDKNTGELFFGEGSRLTVL.

This chain uses TRBV11-2 with TRBJ2-7; D tentatively reads TRBD1 or TRBD2 (5 bases each). The length of the CDR3 is 15 residues. Deletions cut 3 bases from V and 12 bases from J, with 24 bases between. The germline gives CDR1 SGHAT, CDR2 FQNNGV. The CDR3: CASSFGNGDGSSRYF. In DNA form, the CDR3 reads TGTGCCAGCAGCTTTGGCAACGGGGACGGCTCCTCTCGGTACTTC.

This clonotype qualifies as medium-sized. This chain uses TRBV6-2 or TRBV6-3 with TRBJ1-5; 8 positions agree with TRBD1. Germline CDR1 MNHEY, CDR2 SVGEGT. V lost 5 bases, J lost 6 bases, and 6 bases stayed unmatched. This CDR3 spans 14 amino acids. The CDR3 sequence is CASSQPGGAQPQHF. CDR3 bases: TGTGCCAGCAGTCAGCCAGGGGGCGCTCAGCCCCAGCATTTT.

This chain joins TRBV20-1 and TRBJ2-5; possible D gene TRBD2, 6 bases. This CDR3 has 12 amino acids. Deletions cut 4 bases from V and 7 bases from J, with 13 bases between. The germline gives CDR1 DFQATT, CDR2 SNEGSKA (reference sequence). This chain's CDR3 is CSAIRLEGTQYF. The CDR3 DNA reads as TGCAGTGCTATCCGACTAGAGGGGACCCAGTACTTC.

This clonotype was detected only a few times. V usage is TRBV6-2 or TRBV6-3 and J usage is TRBJ1-1; 7 bases align to TRBD1. The CDR3 is made up of 15 amino acids. Germline V gene data show CDR1 as MNHEY and CDR2 as SVGEGT. V dropped 5 bases and J dropped 10; count of bases not matched to a gene: 16. This CDR3 reads CASSEPDRSVGGAFF. CDR3 nucleotides: TGTGCCAGCAGTGAACCGGACAGGTCTGTCGGTGGAGCTTTCTTT.

This clonotype is labeled hyperexpanded. The chain employs TRBV2 and TRBJ1-1; 11 bases are a match to TRBD1. V was pared by 8 bases and J by 12 bases, with 2 bases of the junction left unmatched. The germline V gene has CDR1 SNHLY and CDR2 FYNNEI. This CDR3 is built from 10 residues. CDR3 region: CASGDRGTFF. For the CDR3, the DNA is TGTGCCAGCGGGGACAGGGGGACTTTCTTT.

The rearrangement links TRBV12-3 or TRBV12-4 to TRBJ1-1; D might be TRBD1 (6 bases). V was clipped by 4 bases and J by 11 bases, with 17 bases between them. The CDR3 is 13 residues long. In nucleotides, the CDR3 is TGTGCCAGCAGTTCCGAAGAGGGGGTACGGGCTTTCTTT. Translation: CASSSEEGVRAFF.

The chain has TRBV10-1 and TRBJ2-5; perhaps TRBD2 as D (6 bases). Germline CDR1 and CDR2: WNHNN and SYGVQD (reference sequence). The germline V and J ends were trimmed by 5 bases and 1 base, with 8 bases remaining between them. The CDR3 runs 13 residues. CDR3 nucleotides: TGCGCCAGCAGTCGGGACTTCCAAGAGACCCAGTACTTC. Translation gives CASSRDFQETQYF.

This clonotype is categorized as hyperexpanded. J is TRBJ1-2 and V is TRBV7-9; TRBD1 might be the D (5 bases). The CDR3 sequence is 15 residues long. Germline V gene data show CDR1 as SEHNR and CDR2 as FQNEAQ (reference sequence). Trimming removed 1 base from V and 3 bases from J, with 12 bases in between. The CDR3 DNA is TGTGCCAGCAGCTTAGGAGGTGGGGCCGACTATGGCTACACCTTC. It specifies CASSLGGGADYGYTF. Full variable domain (remainder filled in from reference TRBV7-9 and TRBJ1-2): DTGVSQNPRHKITKRGQNVTFRCDPISEHNRLYWYRQTLGQGPEFLTYFQNEAQLEKSRLLSDRFSAERPKGSFSTLEIQRTEQGDSAMYLCASSLGGGADYGYTFGSGTRLTVV.

The rearrangement links TRBV30 to TRBJ1-2; D perhaps matches TRBD1 (6 bases). This CDR3 is 12 amino acids long. CDR1 and CDR2 from the germline V gene are GTSNPN and SVGIG (reference sequence). Trimming left V 3 bases short and J 4 bases short, with 9 bases between. CDR3 in DNA: TGTGCCTGGAGACGGACAGTCTATGGCTACACCTTC. Translating it yields CAWRRTVYGYTF.

The genes are TRBV2 and TRBJ2-7, with 10 bases matching TRBD2. This CDR3 region has 13 residues. Trimming removed 7 bases from V and 6 bases from J; junction bases left unmatched: 6. Germline V CDR1 and CDR2: SNHLY, FYNNEI. The CDR3, as DNA: TGTGCCAGCACCCGGACTAGCGGAGGCGAGCAGTACTTC. Amino acid sequence: CASTRTSGGEQYF.

This clonotype appeared a few times. The CDR3 region is CASSPYLAGGPEEQFF. CDR3 sequence (DNA): TGTGCCAGCAGCCCATACCTAGCGGGAGGGCCGGAGGAGCAGTTCTTC. The V call is TRBV7-8, the J call TRBJ2-1; TRBD2 agrees at 12 bases. V shed 5 bases and J 10 bases; nucleotides not matched to a gene: 12. CDR3 length: 16 residues. Looked up from germline, CDR1 is SGHVS and CDR2 is FQNEAQ.

V gene TRBV20-1 combines with J gene TRBJ2-5, with 11 bases aligning to TRBD1. This CDR3 region has 17 residues. Germline CDR1 reads DFQATT; CDR2 reads SNEGSKA (reference sequence). V lost 6 bases, J lost 2 bases, and 14 bases stayed unmatched. The CDR3 DNA is TGCAGTGCAGGGACAGGGGGACGGGGAGCAGTTCAAGAGACCCAGTACTTC. Residues: CSAGTGGRGAVQETQYF.

In its sample, this clonotype was seen a few times. The chain combines TRBV7-2 with TRBJ2-6; no clear D gene. The CDR3 spans 14 residues. Germline V CDR1 and CDR2: SGHTA, FQGNSA. The ends were cut back, 6 bases at V and 0 bases at J, with 6 bases in the middle. The CDR3 here is CASRIDSGANVLTF. The DNA of the CDR3 is TGTGCCAGCAGGATAGACTCTGGGGCCAACGTCCTGACTTTC. Based on the CDR3 plus reference TRBV7-2 and TRBJ2-6, the full variable domain is GAGVSQSPSNKVTEKGKDVELRCDPISGHTALYWYRQSLGQGLEFLIYFQGNSAPDKSGLPSDRFSAERTGGSVSTLTIQRTQQEDSAVYLCASRIDSGANVLTFGAGSRLTVL.

This clonotype is deemed medium-sized. The rearrangement links TRBV2 to TRBJ2-7; 9 bases align to TRBD1. This CDR3 contains 14 residues. Germline CDR1 and CDR2: SNHLY and FYNNEI. With V trimmed by 8 bases and J by 3 bases, 8 bases remained unmatched. This CDR3 is CASGGRQGGYEQYF. Written as DNA, the CDR3 is TGTGCCAGCGGCGGGCGACAGGGGGGCTACGAGCAGTACTTC.

This clonotype was found a few times. The DNA for the CDR3 is TGCAGTGCTAGATCTCCCGGGCGGGAGGGACGAGAAGGCTACACCTTC. Protein product: CSARSPGREGREGYTF. The chain has TRBV20-1 and TRBJ1-2, with a tentative D call TRBD1 (5 bases). This CDR3 has 16 residues. In germline, CDR1 is DFQATT, CDR2 SNEGSKA (reference sequence). V lost 2 bases and J 8 bases, leaving 24 bases between the germline ends.

J is TRBJ1-1 and V is TRBV7-9, with D unresolved. Trimming removed 1 base at V and 10 bases at J, with 22 bases between. Germline V lookup: CDR1 SEHNR, CDR2 FQNEAQ (reference sequence). The length of the CDR3 is 16 residues. The CDR3 spells CASSLGPDARLSGAFF. DNA for the CDR3: TGTGCCAGCAGCTTAGGCCCGGACGCCCGGTTAAGCGGAGCTTTCTTT.

The chain couples TRBV7-8 to TRBJ1-2; TRBD1 matches 7 bases. V lost 5 bases to trimming and J lost 8 bases; unmatched junction nucleotides: 14. The CDR3 runs to 15 residues. Germline CDR1 reads SGHVS; CDR2 reads FQNEAQ. CDR3 sequence (DNA): TGTGCCAGCAGCCCAGGGGGTCTGGCTGTTTGGGGCTACACCTTC. Its protein is CASSPGGLAVWGYTF.